What follows are 26 T cell receptor beta chains derived from one specimen sequenced in a study of CD4 T cells in relation to SARS-CoV-2 and coronaviruses (dated by TCRdb to the early 2020s). These receptors are not linked to any known antigen. Libraries came from the immunoSEQ multiplex PCR assay. TCRdb re-hosts the immuneACCESS table, in-frame sequences only. Its copies lack some clones; in the studies checked, an unresolved V gene accounts for under half of them, and the cause for the rest is not known. The sample yields 25,000 to 35,000 clones; about 70% were counted once. The ten largest clones take up 3.4% of the sample. The source material was memory CD4+ T cells from PBMCs, cultured in vitro. In light of the paper, this sample's cell subset or site label describes: memory (non-naive) CD4+ T cells. The origin of the receptors is an adult with COVID-19.

In its sample, this clone was seen a few times. The chain links TRBV28 to TRBJ1-5; no reliable D call. There are 17 residues in the CDR3. Germline CDR1 and CDR2: MDHEN and SYDVKM. Trimming cost V 0 bases and J 0 bases, with 12 bases left between them. The CDR3 coding sequence is TGTGCCAGCAGTTTATGGGCAGGCGTCCATAGCAATCAGCCCCAGCATTTT. Residues: CASSLWAGVHSNQPQHF.

This sequence joins TRBV27 and TRBJ2-1, with D possibly being TRBD1 or TRBD2 (6 bases each). The germline V gene has CDR1 MNHEY and CDR2 SMNVEV (reference sequence). The CDR3 consists of 16 residues. V was pared by 3 bases and J by 8 bases, with 20 bases between. DNA for the CDR3: TGTGCCAGCAGTTTGATATCGCCCCGGGGGCTCTATGAGCAGTTCTTC. Protein: CASSLISPRGLYEQFF.

The rearrangement uses TRBV6-2 or TRBV6-3 and TRBJ2-2; 7 bases are shared with TRBD1. CDR1 is MNHEY, CDR2 SVGEGT, per germline. Unmatched junction bases numbered 12, after V lost 0 bases and J lost 8 bases. This CDR3 has 17 residues. The CDR3 here is CASSYSVRQGVRGELFF. In nucleotides, the CDR3 is TGTGCCAGCAGTTACTCAGTTCGGCAGGGGGTGCGAGGGGAGCTGTTTTTT.

The chain carries TRBV7-8 and TRBJ1-2, with no clear D. This CDR3 region has 13 residues. CDR1 and CDR2 (germline): SGHVS, FQNEAQ. V was pared by 5 bases and J by 8 bases, with 15 bases between. The CDR3 coding sequence is TGTGCCAGCAGCCGCCGGGCCCTTTGGGGCTACACCTTC. This codes for CASSRRALWGYTF.

This chain links TRBV10-3 with TRBJ1-1; D gene ambiguous. V was clipped by 9 bases and J by 0 bases, with 11 bases between them. CDR3 length: 13 amino acids. Germline V gene lookup returns CDR1 ENHRY and CDR2 SYGVKD. The CDR3 DNA follows: TGTGCCATTGTGGGTGAAATGAACACTGAAGCTTTCTTT. This sequence encodes CAIVGEMNTEAFF.

This chain links TRBV6-2 or TRBV6-3 with TRBJ2-5; D may correspond to TRBD1 or TRBD2 (5 bases each). Germline V CDR1 and CDR2: MNHEY, SVGEGT. CDR3 size: 12 residues. The V gene lost 6 bases and the J gene lost 5 bases, with 10 bases spanning the gap. CDR3 bases: TGTGCCAGCAGCGAGGGGTGGGAGACCCAGTACTTC. This sequence encodes CASSEGWETQYF.

The chain employs TRBV12-3 or TRBV12-4 and TRBJ2-5, with D unclear. The germline V and J ends were trimmed by 6 bases and 4 bases, with 9 bases remaining between them. There are 12 residues in the CDR3. The CDR3 here is CASRGESETQYF. The CDR3 DNA is TGTGCCAGCAGAGGAGAGTCAGAGACCCAGTACTTC.

The V and J genes are TRBV2 and TRBJ2-2, with D uncertain. From germline, CDR1 is SNHLY and CDR2 FYNNEI. This CDR3 comprises 13 residues. Trimming took 4 bases from V and 4 from J, leaving 7 bases between them. The DNA of the CDR3 is TGTGCCAGCAGTGGCAGGATCACCGGGGAGCTGTTTTTT. Translated: CASSGRITGELFF. Complete variable domain (other parts from reference TRBV2 and TRBJ2-2): EPEVTQTPSHQVTQMGQEVILRCVPISNHLYFYWYRQILGQKVEFLVSFYNNEISEKSEIFDDQFSVERPDGSNFTLKIRSTKLEDSAMYFCASSGRITGELFFGEGSRLTVL.

This chain uses TRBV4-2 with TRBJ2-1; 12 bases match TRBD2. CDR3 size: 15 residues. Losses at the gene ends were 4 bases for V and 7 bases for J; bases not matched to a gene: 5. CDR1 and CDR2 from the germline V gene are LGHNA and YNFKEQ. This CDR3 reads CASSRRLAGDNEQFF. The CDR3 DNA reads TGTGCCAGCAGCCGAAGACTAGCGGGAGATAATGAGCAGTTCTTC.

This clone appeared once. Here the CDR3 DNA reads TGCAGTGCAAGGGGCCAAGAGACCCAGTACTTC. This encodes CSARGQETQYF. J is TRBJ2-5 and V is TRBV20-1; a weak D match, TRBD1 (5 bases). This CDR3 has 11 amino acids. The germline V gene has CDR1 DFQATT and CDR2 SNEGSKA (reference sequence). The V and J ends lost 6 bases and 1 base respectively, with 6 bases between them.

This chain uses TRBV6-5 with TRBJ2-7; D gene uncertain. There are 13 residues in the CDR3. The V end lost 2 bases, the J end lost 3 bases, and 8 bases lay between the germline ends. Germline CDR1 is MNHEY and CDR2 is SVGAGI. The CDR3 here is CASSYQLGYEQYF. The CDR3 region has the DNA TGTGCCAGCAGTTACCAGCTCGGCTACGAGCAGTACTTC.

The rearrangement links TRBV30 to TRBJ2-2; a possible D gene is TRBD2 (6 bases). V dropped 3 bases and J dropped 7 bases, with 12 bases sitting between them. Germline values: CDR1 GTSNPN, CDR2 SVGIG (reference sequence). The CDR3 has 13 residues. Written as DNA, the CDR3 is TGTGCCTGGAGCGTGGTGCGGGGCGGGGAGCTGTTTTTT. This encodes CAWSVVRGGELFF.

This sequence joins TRBV30 and TRBJ1-1, with D hard to call. The germline V gene encodes CDR1 GTSNPN and CDR2 SVGIG (reference sequence). The CDR3 consists of 12 residues. Trimming removed 1 base at V and 1 base at J, with 4 bases between. The CDR3 is CAWSGENTEAFF. CDR3 bases: TGTGCCTGGAGTGGAGAGAACACTGAAGCTTTCTTT.

This sequence joins TRBV3-1 (or the pseudogene TRBV3-2) and TRBJ2-2; D is possibly TRBD2 (6 bases). Germline V gene data show CDR1 as LGHDT and CDR2 as YNNKEL (reference sequence). Between the trimmed V and J ends, which lost 11 bases and 8 bases, there was a span of 15 bases. There are 12 residues in the CDR3. The chain's CDR3 is CAAEKEGGELFF. The CDR3 DNA reads as TGTGCCGCGGAGAAGGAGGGGGGGGAGCTGTTTTTT.

CDR3 in DNA: TGTGCCAGCAGCAACCGGGACAGATCCTACGAGCAGTACTTC. Translated: CASSNRDRSYEQYF. The chain combines TRBV7-2 with TRBJ2-7; TRBD1 matches at 7 bases. Germline CDR1 and CDR2: SGHTA and FQGNSA. Trimming at V came to 5 bases and at J to 1 base, leaving 5 bases not matched to a gene. This CDR3 region has 14 residues.

V is TRBV4-1 and J is TRBJ2-3, with 10 bases identical to TRBD2. The V and J ends lost 1 base and 4 bases, in that order; junction bases with no gene match: 2. CDR3 length equals 15 residues. In germline, CDR1 is MGHRA, CDR2 YSYEKL. The CDR3 nucleotides read TGCGCCAGCAGCCAAGGGCTAGCGGGGGCAGATACGCAGTATTTT. As protein: CASSQGLAGADTQYF.

This chain uses TRBV5-6 with TRBJ1-4; D remains ambiguous. Between the trimmed V and J ends, which lost 1 base and 6 bases, there was a span of 10 bases. CDR1 is SGHDT, CDR2 YYEEEE, per germline. The CDR3 loop spans 14 amino acids. The CDR3, as DNA: TGTGCCAGCAGCTTGTATAAGTCGGATGAAAAACTGTTTTTT. It codes for CASSLYKSDEKLFF.

V is TRBV7-2 and J is TRBJ2-1; 8 bases align to TRBD1. The CDR3 loop spans 16 amino acids. The V and J ends lost 5 bases and 4 bases, in that order; junction bases with no gene match: 10. Germline V gene data show CDR1 as SGHTA and CDR2 as FQGNSA. CDR3 coding DNA: TGTGCCAGCAGCCCTCAGGGGGCGTGGGCATACAATGAGCAGTTCTTC. This encodes CASSPQGAWAYNEQFF.

With regard to this clone: One end of the junction varies from germline; a read error may be responsible. The gene calls are TRBV15 and TRBJ2-1; the D gene could be TRBD1 or TRBD2 (5 bases each). CDR3 size: 17 residues. CDR1 and CDR2 from the germline V gene are LNHNV and YYDKDF (reference sequence). CDR3 coding DNA: TGTGCCACCAGCAGAACCCGAGAGGGACGGTTCGGGTCGGAGCGGTTCTTC. Protein: CATSRTREGRFGSERFF.

The CDR3 protein is CASSFRRAGETQYF. CDR3 bases: TGCGCCAGCAGCTTTAGGAGAGCCGGAGAGACCCAGTACTTC. This sequence joins TRBV5-1 and TRBJ2-5, with D unclear. Germline V lookup: CDR1 SGHRS, CDR2 YFSETQ. The V and J ends lost 2 bases and 4 bases respectively, with 12 bases between them. The CDR3 is 14 amino acids.

This chain links TRBV6-2 or TRBV6-3 with TRBJ2-5; possibly TRBD1 or TRBD2 for D (6 bases each). With 0 bases removed from V and 0 bases from J, the gap between germline ends came to 14 bases. This CDR3 comprises 17 residues. The V gene's germline CDR1 is MNHEY and CDR2 SVGEGT. Written as DNA, the CDR3 is TGTGCCAGCAGTTACTCGAGTTTGGGGGGCTACCAAGAGACCCAGTACTTC. Protein sequence: CASSYSSLGGYQETQYF.

This chain uses TRBV4-1 with TRBJ1-4; 8 bases map to TRBD1. Germline V gene sequence: CDR1 MGHRA, CDR2 YSYEKL. J lost 4 bases, V lost 2 bases, and 6 bases had no gene match. The CDR3 has 16 amino acids. The CDR3 sequence is CASSQSMDRDNEKLFF. CDR3 DNA: TGCGCCAGCAGCCAATCAATGGACAGGGATAATGAAAAACTGTTTTTT.

V is TRBV27 and J is TRBJ2-7; D perhaps matches TRBD1 (5 bases). Germline V gene lookup returns CDR1 MNHEY and CDR2 SMNVEV (reference sequence). CDR3 length: 17 residues. V shed 2 bases and J shed 4 bases, with 21 bases lying between them. CDR3: CASSLEERGSISYEQYF. The CDR3 coding sequence is TGTGCCAGCAGTTTAGAGGAAAGGGGTTCGATTTCTTACGAGCAGTACTTC.

The J gene is TRBJ1-4, the V gene TRBV6-6; no definite D call. The CDR3 is made up of 16 amino acids. V was clipped by 2 bases and J by 8 bases, with 18 bases between them. Germline CDR1 reads MNHNY; CDR2 reads SVGAGI (reference sequence). CDR3 nucleotides: TGTGCCAGCAGTTACCGCCCCCCAGGCGACGGCGAAAAACTGTTTTTT. Its protein is CASSYRPPGDGEKLFF.

The rearrangement joins TRBV19 to TRBJ1-5; weak D call: TRBD1 (6 bases). Trimming removed 3 bases at V and 4 bases at J, with 10 bases between. Per the germline V gene, CDR1 is LNHDA and CDR2 is SQIVND (reference sequence). This CDR3 region has 14 residues. Here the CDR3 reads CASSILTGNQPQHF. CDR3 DNA sequence: TGTGCCAGTAGTATTCTCACAGGGAATCAGCCCCAGCATTTT.

This clone was observed a few times. This chain connects TRBV18 to TRBJ2-5; tentative D call: TRBD2 (5 bases). Trimming took 1 base from V and 5 from J, leaving 26 bases between them. The germline gives CDR1 KGHSH, CDR2 LQKENI. This CDR3 contains 19 residues. This CDR3 reads CASSPRVIQRNDPRETQYF. The DNA of the CDR3 is TGTGCCAGCTCACCACGGGTTATTCAGCGGAACGATCCCAGGGAGACCCAGTACTTC.